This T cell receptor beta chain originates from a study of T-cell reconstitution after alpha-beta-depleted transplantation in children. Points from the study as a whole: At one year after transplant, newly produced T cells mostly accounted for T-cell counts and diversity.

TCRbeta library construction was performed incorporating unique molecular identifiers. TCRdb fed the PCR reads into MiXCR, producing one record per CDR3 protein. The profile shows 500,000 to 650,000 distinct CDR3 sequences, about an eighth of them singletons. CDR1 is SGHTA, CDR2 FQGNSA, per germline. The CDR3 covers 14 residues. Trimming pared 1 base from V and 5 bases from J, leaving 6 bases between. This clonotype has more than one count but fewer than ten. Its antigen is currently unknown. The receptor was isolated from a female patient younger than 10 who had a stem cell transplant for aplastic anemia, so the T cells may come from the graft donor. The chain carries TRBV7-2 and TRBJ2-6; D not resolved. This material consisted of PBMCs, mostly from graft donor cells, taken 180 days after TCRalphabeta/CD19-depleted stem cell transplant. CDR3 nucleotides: TGTGCCAGCAGCTTAGAACCAAGGGCCAACGTCCTGACTTTC. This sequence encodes CASSLEPRANVLTF.